Below are 32 T cell receptor beta chains sequenced from a single sample in a study of T cells after posttransplantation cyclophosphamide. The repertoire was sequenced with immunoSEQ multiplex PCR; TCRdb's copy has only in-frame clones and lacks some. This repertoire holds about 36,000 clones, and none appear only once. Sequenced sample: PBMCs. The receptors here all came from a girl aged 10-17 years in good health, CMV-negative, and a related stem cell transplant donor.

This clone appeared a few times. The rearrangement joins TRBV28 to TRBJ1-2; D perhaps matches TRBD1 (6 bases). CDR1 MDHEN and CDR2 SYDVKM come from the germline V gene. The CDR3 has 15 residues. The germline V and J ends were trimmed by 9 bases and 4 bases, with 21 bases remaining between them. This CDR3 is CASLQIPTGFYGYTF. The CDR3 DNA reads as TGTGCCAGTTTGCAAATCCCAACAGGGTTCTATGGCTACACCTTC.

This sequence joins TRBV7-9 and TRBJ1-2; 10 bases match TRBD1. This CDR3 contains 18 residues. J gave up 0 bases and V 4 bases, and 11 bases lay outside the gene matches. CDR1 is SEHNR, CDR2 FQNEAQ, per germline (reference sequence). The CDR3 sequence: CASSSIPGQGRTNYGYTF. The CDR3 DNA follows: TGTGCCAGCAGCTCCATACCGGGACAGGGGAGGACTAACTATGGCTACACCTTC.

This chain links TRBV2 with TRBJ2-1; 9 bases fit TRBD1. J was trimmed by 7 bases and V by 6 bases; bases with no gene match: 7. CDR1 and CDR2 from the germline V gene are SNHLY and FYNNEI. The length of the CDR3 is 14 residues. In DNA, the CDR3 is TGTGCCAGCAGGAGAGGGACAGGGTTTAATGAGCAGTTCTTC. Amino acids: CASRRGTGFNEQFF.

Ten or more counts support this clone. This chain joins TRBV6-5 and TRBJ1-2; the D is unclear. This CDR3 is 15 amino acids long. The germline gives CDR1 MNHEY, CDR2 SVGAGI. Deletions cut 2 bases from V and 3 bases from J, with 13 bases between. Here the CDR3 reads CASSYRSDRDYGYTF. DNA of the CDR3: TGTGCCAGCAGTTACAGGTCTGACCGGGACTATGGCTACACCTTC.

In this sample, this clone turned up a few times. The chain recombines TRBV6-5 with TRBJ2-7; 11 bases are a match to TRBD2. CDR1 is MNHEY and CDR2 is SVGAGI in the germline V gene. CDR3 length: 16 residues. Trimming at V came to 4 bases and at J to 2 bases, leaving 7 bases not matched to a gene. This CDR3 is CASSFLTSGDAYEQYF. The CDR3 DNA reads as TGTGCCAGCAGTTTCTTGACTAGCGGGGACGCCTACGAGCAGTACTTC.

The rearrangement links TRBV30 to TRBJ1-2, with 8 bases matching TRBD1. CDR3 length: 14 residues. CDR1 is GTSNPN, CDR2 SVGIG, per germline (reference sequence). The junction had 3 bases not matched to a gene; V was cut back by 3 bases and J by 0 bases. CDR3 protein: CAWRRQGTNYGYTF. CDR3 nucleotide sequence: TGTGCCTGGAGGCGACAGGGGACTAACTATGGCTACACCTTC.

This clone was seen ten or more times. The chain links TRBV15 to TRBJ2-7; weak D call: TRBD1 (6 bases). Germline CDR1 is LNHNV and CDR2 is YYDKDF (reference sequence). The V end was cut by 0 bases, the J end by 5 bases, with 23 bases between. This CDR3 comprises 18 residues. The chain's CDR3 is CATSRDDPGQPKLHEQYF. CDR3 sequence (DNA): TGTGCCACCAGCAGAGACGATCCCGGACAGCCTAAACTTCACGAGCAGTACTTC.

This clone turned up a few times. The chain is built from TRBV2 and TRBJ2-5, with TRBD2 as a possible D gene (5 bases). The J call may not be correct, given that the DNA end is closer to TRBJ2-7. In germline, CDR1 is SNHLY, CDR2 FYNNEI. The CDR3 runs to 14 residues. The CDR3 region has the DNA TGTGCCAGCAGCACCCGGGAAACAACCTACGAGCAGTACTTC. It specifies CASSTRETTYEQYF.

This clone was picked up many times. The chain uses TRBV11-2 and TRBJ1-2, with TRBD1 matching over 8 bases. Trimming cost V 5 bases and J 0 bases; bases outside gene matches: 5. Germline assignment: CDR1 SGHAT and CDR2 FQNNGV. CDR3 size: 15 residues. The CDR3 nucleotides read TGTGCCAGCAGCACTACAGGGGGTACTAACTATGGCTACACCTTC. It is translated as CASSTTGGTNYGYTF.

This clone was detected ten times or more. The chain combines TRBV19 with TRBJ2-4; 7 nucleotides agree with TRBD1. Trimming at V came to 4 bases and at J to 8 bases, leaving 14 bases not matched to a gene. CDR1 LNHDA and CDR2 SQIVND come from the germline V gene (reference sequence). CDR3 length equals 16 residues. The CDR3 sequence: CASSNYRGSGGDIQYF. For the CDR3, the DNA is TGTGCCAGTAGTAATTACAGGGGTTCGGGTGGTGACATTCAGTACTTC.

There are a few counts of this clone. Sequence at one end of the junction differs from germline and may be a read error. Other DNA sequences in the sample encode the same CDR3. This chain links TRBV6-1 with TRBJ2-7, with TRBD1 matching 10 bases. The germline CDR1 and CDR2 sequences are MNHNS and SASEGT. The CDR3 spans 15 residues. The CDR3 nucleotides are TGCGCCAGCAGTGGGACCGGGACAGGGGCTTACGAGCAGTACTTC. Protein product: CASSGTGTGAYEQYF.

This clone showed up just a few times. The chain carries TRBV18 and TRBJ2-5, with D maybe TRBD2 (6 bases). CDR3 length: 17 residues. Trimming shortened V by 1 base and J by 2 bases, and 17 bases separated the two germline ends. Germline CDR1 and CDR2: KGHSH and LQKENI. This CDR3 reads CASSPLAPGGGQETQYF. In DNA form, the CDR3 reads TGTGCCAGCTCACCACTTGCACCGGGCGGAGGGCAAGAGACCCAGTACTTC.

There are many counts of this clone. V usage is TRBV6-4 and J usage is TRBJ2-1, with 11 bases that match TRBD2. J gave up 4 bases and V 8 bases, and 7 bases lay outside the gene matches. CDR3 length: 15 residues. Germline-derived CDR1 and CDR2 are MRHNA and SNTAGT. Here the CDR3 DNA reads TGTGCCAGCGCTAGGCTAGCGGGGGGATACAATGAGCAGTTCTTC. Protein: CASARLAGGYNEQFF.

This clone was seen more than once but under ten times. The V call is TRBV1, the J call TRBJ2-1; the table gives TRBD1 as D, unverified against the DNA. TRBV1 is listed as a pseudogene. The CDR3 loop spans 16 amino acids. DNA for the CDR3: TGCACCAGCAGCCAAGCCCTTAAGGGGCACTACAATGAGCAGTTCTTC. This translates into CTSSQALKGHYNEQFF.

Many counts were recorded for this clone. CDR3 loop: CASSQEGGQGRRYEQYF. CDR3 nucleotide sequence: TGCGCCAGCAGCCAAGAAGGTGGACAGGGCAGGAGGTACGAGCAGTACTTC. The chain is built from TRBV4-1 and TRBJ2-7; 8 positions match TRBD1. The germline V gene encodes CDR1 MGHRA and CDR2 YSYEKL. This CDR3 comprises 17 residues. J lost 4 bases, V lost 0 bases, and 11 bases had no gene match.

This clone appeared many times. The chain carries TRBV5-1 and TRBJ2-7, with D perhaps matching TRBD1 (6 bases). V lost 0 bases to trimming and J lost 6 bases, with 10 bases between them. CDR3 length equals 13 residues. Germline-derived CDR1 and CDR2 are SGHRS and YFSETQ. CDR3 in amino acids: CASSLGTGREQYF. The CDR3 DNA sequence: TGCGCCAGCAGCTTGGGTACAGGGCGCGAGCAGTACTTC.

The table lists this clone with many counts. This chain joins TRBV5-1 and TRBJ1-5; weak D call: TRBD1 (6 bases). CDR3 length: 14 residues. Germline values: CDR1 SGHRS, CDR2 YFSETQ. Trimming removed 0 bases from V and 8 bases from J, with 12 bases in between. In DNA, the CDR3 is TGCGCCAGCAGCTTGGATGGACAGCCAAAGCCCCAGCATTTT. It yields the protein CASSLDGQPKPQHF.

The sample holds many counts of this clone. This chain connects TRBV7-3 to TRBJ2-5; TRBD1 matches at 7 bases. V was pared by 1 base and J by 3 bases, with 14 bases of the junction left unmatched. Germline CDR1 SGHTA, CDR2 FQGTGA. The length of the CDR3 is 18 residues. This chain's CDR3 is CASSLKFPTPQGEETQYF. CDR3 DNA: TGTGCCAGCAGCTTAAAATTCCCTACCCCCCAGGGGGAAGAGACCCAGTACTTC.

Here the CDR3 reads CASSYRGGGPYEQYF. The CDR3 DNA reads as TGTGCCAGCAGTTATCGGGGTGGAGGCCCATACGAGCAGTACTTC. This rearrangement joins TRBV6-5 to TRBJ2-5, with D perhaps TRBD2 (5 bases). TRBJ2-7 matches the DNA end more closely, so the J call is doubtful. Germline V lookup: CDR1 MNHEY, CDR2 SVGAGI. This CDR3 contains 15 residues.

The J gene is TRBJ2-3, the V gene TRBV5-1; 9 bases fit TRBD1. The CDR3 sequence is 18 residues long. Trimming at V came to 6 bases and at J to 1 base, leaving 15 bases not matched to a gene. Germline CDR1 reads SGHRS; CDR2 reads YFSETQ. CDR3 nucleotides: TGCGCCAGCAATCAGGGACAGGGTTTCCCTTTTCGCACAGATACGCAGTATTTT. This codes for CASNQGQGFPFRTDTQYF.

This clone turned up a few times. The rearrangement links TRBV4-1 to TRBJ2-7; tentatively, D is TRBD1 (6 bases). The ends were cut back, 1 base at V and 2 bases at J, with 12 bases in the middle. The CDR3 contains 15 residues. Germline values: CDR1 MGHRA, CDR2 YSYEKL. CDR3 nucleotide sequence: TGCGCCAGCAGCCAAGCTGGCAGGGGAACCTACGAGCAGTACTTC. Residues: CASSQAGRGTYEQYF.

This clone has a handful of counts. DNA for the CDR3: TGTGCCAGCAGCTTGTACCGGGACAGGGGGCGGGCAGATACGCAGTATTTT. This sequence encodes CASSLYRDRGRADTQYF. The rearrangement links TRBV7-8 to TRBJ2-3; 12 bases fit TRBD1. The germline gives CDR1 SGHVS, CDR2 FQNEAQ. The J segment lost 4 bases and the V segment lost 3 bases, leaving 8 bases of the junction unmatched. The length of the CDR3 is 17 residues.

This clone showed up many times. In the same sample, other DNA sequences code for this CDR3. The chain's CDR3 is CASSLGQSEAFF. The CDR3, as DNA: TGTGCCAGCAGCTTAGGACAGTCTGAAGCTTTCTTT. This rearrangement joins TRBV5-4 to TRBJ1-1; D might be TRBD1 (6 bases). The CDR3 runs 12 residues. Germline V CDR1 and CDR2: SGHNT, YYREEE (reference sequence). V was shortened by 2 bases and J by 6 bases, with 8 bases between the two germline ends. The full variable domain, with the rest looked up from reference TRBV5-4 and TRBJ1-1, is ETGVTQSPTHLIKTRGQQVTLRCSSQSGHNTVSWYQQALGQGPQFIFQYYREEENGRGNFPPRFSGLQFPNYSSELNVNALELDDSALYLCASSLGQSEAFFGQGTRLTVV.

Here the CDR3 reads CASSLGGRTDSPLHF. The DNA of the CDR3 is TGTGCCAGCAGTCTCGGGGGGAGGACGGATTCACCCCTCCACTTT. V usage is TRBV28 and J usage is TRBJ1-6; possibly TRBD1 for D (5 bases). Germline CDR1 reads MDHEN; CDR2 reads SYDVKM. CDR3 length: 15 amino acids. Trimming pared 5 bases from V and 8 bases from J, leaving 16 bases between.

This clone was observed a few times. The chain is built from TRBV5-1 and TRBJ2-5; D possibly corresponds to TRBD2 (6 bases). The V gene's germline CDR1 is SGHRS and CDR2 YFSETQ. Trimming stripped 1 base from V and 5 bases from J, with 9 bases between. CDR3 length equals 13 residues. The DNA for the CDR3 is TGCGCCAGCAGCTTGCGAGGGAGGGAGACCCAGTACTTC. This translates into CASSLRGRETQYF. Variable domain in full (rest from reference TRBV5-1 and TRBJ2-5): KAGVTQTPRYLIKTRGQQVTLSCSPISGHRSVSWYQQTPGQGLQFLFEYFSETQRNKGNFPGRFSGRQFSNSRSEMNVSTLELGDSALYLCASSLRGRETQYFGPGTRLLVL.

This clone was observed a few times. V and J are TRBV29-1 and TRBJ2-1; perhaps TRBD1 as D (8 bases). The CDR3 is 14 residues long. V lost 7 bases to trimming and J lost 8 bases, with 21 bases between them. From germline, CDR1 is SQVTM and CDR2 ANQGSEA. The CDR3 sequence: CSATGGGGGYEQFF. CDR3 nucleotides: TGCAGCGCCACAGGGGGAGGGGGGGGCTATGAGCAGTTCTTC.

This clone turned up a few times. The chain combines TRBV15 with TRBJ2-2; TRBD2 matches at 13 bases. Germline values: CDR1 LNHNV, CDR2 YYDKDF (reference sequence). V shed 3 bases, J shed 4 bases, and the junction held 5 bases outside the gene matches. CDR3 length: 17 amino acids. CDR3 coding DNA: TGTGCCACCAGCAGGAGACTAGCGGGGGGCATCACCGGGGAGCTGTTTTTT. This sequence encodes CATSRRLAGGITGELFF.

This clone appeared a few times. The chain employs TRBV4-1 and TRBJ2-2; a weak D match, TRBD1 (6 bases). Germline loops: CDR1 MGHRA, CDR2 YSYEKL. Trimming shortened V by 4 bases and J by 5 bases, and 17 bases separated the two germline ends. CDR3 length: 16 amino acids. The CDR3 coding sequence is TGCGCCAGCAGCCCAACGACACAGGGAGAGACCGGGGAGCTGTTTTTT. It yields the protein CASSPTTQGETGELFF.

The genes are TRBV9 and TRBJ2-3, with TRBD1 matching 7 bases. The germline V gene encodes CDR1 SGDLS and CDR2 YYNGEE. The CDR3 runs to 14 residues. The J segment lost 5 bases and the V segment lost 1 base, leaving 4 bases of the junction unmatched. The CDR3 nucleotides read TGTGCCAGCAGCGTACAGGGGGTCGAAGATACGCAGTATTTT. Translating it yields CASSVQGVEDTQYF.

This clone was detected ten times or more. This sequence joins TRBV5-1 and TRBJ2-2; TRBD2 matches 11 bases. The germline gives CDR1 SGHRS, CDR2 YFSETQ. With 3 bases clipped from V and 6 bases from J, the junction kept 13 bases outside the gene matches. The CDR3 is 18 amino acids. The CDR3 nucleotides read TGCGCCAGCAGCTCGGGGTCGTTAGCGGGGGGGCCGCCCGGGGAGCTGTTTTTT. This translates into CASSSGSLAGGPPGELFF.

This clone came up a few times. The chain has TRBV28 and TRBJ1-2; 9 positions match TRBD1. This CDR3 has 13 residues. Germline trimming cut 6 bases from V and 8 bases from J; bases unmatched to any gene: 7. Germline V lookup: CDR1 MDHEN, CDR2 SYDVKM. The CDR3 spells CASSPQGARGYTF. The DNA for the CDR3 is TGTGCCAGCAGCCCACAGGGGGCAAGGGGCTACACCTTC.

This clone was observed many times. CDR3 sequence reads: CASSQILAGLNTGELFF. The CDR3 nucleotides read TGCGCCAGCAGCCAGATTCTAGCGGGACTTAACACCGGGGAGCTGTTTTTT. The chain couples TRBV4-1 to TRBJ2-2, with TRBD2 matching 9 bases. Germline-derived CDR1 and CDR2 are MGHRA and YSYEKL. V trimming: 3 bases; J trimming: 2 bases; junction bases outside the gene matches: 7. CDR3 length equals 17 residues.